This T cell receptor (beta chain) was sequenced for a study of a mutant IDH1 vaccine in newly diagnosed glioma. The overall study: Treated patients showed a male proportion of approximately 62%, a female proportion of about 40%, and a mean age of about 44 years.

Noted time point: week 35, safety follow-up. Doses of 300 ug of mutant IDH1 20-mer peptide were given with topical imiquimod. Patients were given eight vaccinations, scheduled in weeks 1, 3, 5, 7, 11, 15, 19 and 23. Generated by immunoSEQ multiplex PCR, the TCRdb table keeps only in-frame clones and is missing some. In the table there are about 54,000 clones, roughly 84% of which are singletons. Concerning this clone itself: Its specificity is not known.

The CDR3 totals 15 residues. Germline-derived CDR1 and CDR2 are SGHRS and YFSETQ. Trimming at V came to 0 bases and at J to 5 bases, leaving 6 bases not matched to a gene. This rearrangement joins TRBV5-1 to TRBJ1-2; 8 positions match TRBD1. The origin of this receptor is a woman aged 18-35 years with glioma. Specimen: PBMCs, collected from a glioma patient whose treatment included an IDH1 peptide vaccine. For the CDR3, the DNA is TGCGCCAGCAGCTTGGGTGGACAGGGCTTATATGGCTACACCTTC. Translating it yields CASSLGGQGLYGYTF.